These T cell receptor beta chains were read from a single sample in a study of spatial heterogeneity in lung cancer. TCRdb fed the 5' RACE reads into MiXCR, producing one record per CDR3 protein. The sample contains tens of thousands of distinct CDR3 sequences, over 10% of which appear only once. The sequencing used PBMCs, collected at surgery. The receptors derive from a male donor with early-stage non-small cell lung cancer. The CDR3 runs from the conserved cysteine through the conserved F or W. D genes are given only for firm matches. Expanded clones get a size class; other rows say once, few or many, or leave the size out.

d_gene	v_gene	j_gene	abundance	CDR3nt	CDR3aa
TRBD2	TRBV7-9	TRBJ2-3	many	TGTGCCAGCAGTTTAGCGGGGAGCACAGATACGCAGTATTTT	CASSLAGSTDTQYF
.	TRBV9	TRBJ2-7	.	TGTGCCAGCAGCGCAACCTGGGAAAGGGGCTTGGGGGAGCAGTACTTC	CASSATWERGLGEQYF
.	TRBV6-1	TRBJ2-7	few	TGTGCCAGCAGTGAAGGGCTGGGCCGCTTCTACGAGCAGTACTTC	CASSEGLGRFYEQYF
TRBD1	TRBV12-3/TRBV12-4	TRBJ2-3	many	TGTGCCAGCAGCCGGACAGGGGATACGCAGTATTTT	CASSRTGDTQYF
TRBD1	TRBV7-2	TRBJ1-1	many	TGTGCCAGCAGCTTACAGACAGGGTGGACTGAAGCTTTCTTT	CASSLQTGWTEAFF
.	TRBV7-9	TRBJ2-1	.	TGTGCCAGCAGCCCCCCCGGGCTCGGCTACAATGAGCAGTTCTTC	CASSPPGLGYNEQFF
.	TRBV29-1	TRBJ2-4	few	TGCAGCGTGGGGGAGGCATCTCAAAACATTCAGTACTTC	CSVGEASQNIQYF
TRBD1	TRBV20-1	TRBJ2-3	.	TGCAGTGCTAGAGGGGCTACAGGGGGCACAGATACGCAGTATTTT	CSARGATGGTDTQYF
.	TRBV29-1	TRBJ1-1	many	TGCAGCGTTGAGGGAAGTCTACCGGCTCCTGAAGCTTTCTTT	CSVEGSLPAPEAFF
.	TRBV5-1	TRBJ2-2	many	TGCGCCAGCAGCTTGTCCACAGATCCGTTTACCGGGGAGCTGTTTTTT	CASSLSTDPFTGELFF
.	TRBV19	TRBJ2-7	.	TGTGCCAGTAGTACCACAGGGAGCTCCTACGAGCAGTACTTC	CASSTTGSSYEQYF
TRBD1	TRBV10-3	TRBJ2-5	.	TGTGCCATCAGTGAGCCCAGGGGGCACAGGGCCGACCAAGAGACCCAGTACTTC	CAISEPRGHRADQETQYF
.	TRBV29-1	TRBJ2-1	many	TGCAGCGAGTTTTCTGCCAATGAGCAGTTCTTC	CSEFSANEQFF
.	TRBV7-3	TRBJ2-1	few	TGTGCCAGCAGCCCAAACAGCGGACCTTACAATGAGCAGTTCTTC	CASSPNSGPYNEQFF
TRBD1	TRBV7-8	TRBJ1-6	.	TGTGCCAGCAGCTTAGCAGACAGGGTTAATTCACCCCTCCACTTT	CASSLADRVNSPLHF
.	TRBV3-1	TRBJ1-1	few	TGTGCCAGCAGCCAGGTCGAGAGTTACACTGAAGCTTTCTTT	CASSQVESYTEAFF
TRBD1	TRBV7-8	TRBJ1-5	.	TGTGCCAGCAGCTCCACAGGGGAAACGGGTCAGCCCCAGCATTTT	CASSSTGETGQPQHF
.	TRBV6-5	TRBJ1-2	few	TGTGCCAGCCAACAATCGGCGGCGGAAGGCTACACCTTC	CASQQSAAEGYTF
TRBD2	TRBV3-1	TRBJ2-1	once	TGTGCCAGCAGCCTAGGGGCGGGAGTTAGTTCCTACAATGAGCAGTTCTTC	CASSLGAGVSSYNEQFF
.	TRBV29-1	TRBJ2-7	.	TGCAGCGTTGGGACGAGGGCTTCCTACGAGCAGTACTTC	CSVGTRASYEQYF
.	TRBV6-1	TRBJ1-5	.	TGTGCCAGCAGCTCGGAGGCGGGTCAGCCCCAGCATTTT	CASSSEAGQPQHF
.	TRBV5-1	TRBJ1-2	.	TGCGCCAGCAGCTTGGAAACAGCGCAAGAGTATGGCTACACCTTC	CASSLETAQEYGYTF
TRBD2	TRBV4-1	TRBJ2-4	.	TGCGCCAGCAGCCAGGGACTAGCGGGAGTTTCCAACATTCAGTACTTC	CASSQGLAGVSNIQYF
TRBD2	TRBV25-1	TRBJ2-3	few	TGTGCCAGCAGTGATCAGGCGGGGGGGCCGAGAGGCACAGATACGCAGTATTTT	CASSDQAGGPRGTDTQYF
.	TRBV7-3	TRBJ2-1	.	TGTGCCAGCAGCAGGAGTCCCTACAATGAGCAGTTCTTC	CASSRSPYNEQFF
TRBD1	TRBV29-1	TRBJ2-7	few	TGCAGCGTTATACAACAGGGGGGAGTTTCCTACGAGCAGTACTTC	CSVIQQGGVSYEQYF
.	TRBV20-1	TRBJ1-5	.	TGCAGTGCTAGAACAGGGAACGATCAGCCCCAGCATTTT	CSARTGNDQPQHF
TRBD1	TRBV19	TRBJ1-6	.	TGTGCCAGTAGTATAGAAGGAACAGGGGTTAATTCACCCCTCCACTTT	CASSIEGTGVNSPLHF
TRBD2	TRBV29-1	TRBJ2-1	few	TGCAGCGTGCCGGGACTAGCCTACAATGAGCAGTTCTTC	CSVPGLAYNEQFF
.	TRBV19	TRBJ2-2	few	TGTGCCAGTAGTTACGGGGGCCTGAACACCGGGGAGCTGTTTTTT	CASSYGGLNTGELFF
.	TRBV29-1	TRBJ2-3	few	TGCAGCGTTGAATTTGGGGAACAGGGACCAGATACGCAGTATTTT	CSVEFGEQGPDTQYF
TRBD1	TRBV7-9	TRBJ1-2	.	TGTGCCAGCCGATCCGGGACAGGGTCATCGGCCTATGGCTACACCTTC	CASRSGTGSSAYGYTF
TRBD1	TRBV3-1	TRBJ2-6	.	TGTGCCAGCAGCCAAGAACCCCCAGACAGGGCTGGGGCCAACGTCCTGACTTTC	CASSQEPPDRAGANVLTF
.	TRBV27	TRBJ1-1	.	TGTGCCAGCAGTTTCAAGGTCCCGCCGAACACTGAAGCTTTCTTT	CASSFKVPPNTEAFF
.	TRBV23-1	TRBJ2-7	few	TGCGCCAGCAGTCAAACCCACGAGCAGTACTTC	CASSQTHEQYF
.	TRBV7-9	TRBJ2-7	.	TGTGCCAGCAGCCCACTCCCTCCGACAAGCTACGAGCAGTACTTC	CASSPLPPTSYEQYF
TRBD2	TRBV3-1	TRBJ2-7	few	TGTGCCAGCAGCCAAGATAATGCGGGGAGGGGGCAGTACTTC	CASSQDNAGRGQYF
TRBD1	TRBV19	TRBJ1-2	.	TGTGCCAGTAGTAGGGGACAGGCATTCTATGGCTACACCTTC	CASSRGQAFYGYTF
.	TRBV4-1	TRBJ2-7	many	TGCGCCAGCAGCCACCCAGCGAGCTACGAGCAGTACTTC	CASSHPASYEQYF
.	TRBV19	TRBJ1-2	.	TGTGCCAGTAGCCCTGGGGTCGGCTATGGCTACACCTTC	CASSPGVGYGYTF
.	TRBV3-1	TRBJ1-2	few	TGTGCCAGCAGCCCGGACGGAACTAACTATGGCTACACCTTC	CASSPDGTNYGYTF
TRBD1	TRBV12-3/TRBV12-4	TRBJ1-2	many	TGTGCCAGCAGCAGGGGGTTCTATGGCTACACCTTC	CASSRGFYGYTF
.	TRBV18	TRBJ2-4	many	TGTGCCAGCTCACCACCTGACAGGCGTCTAGCCAAAAACATTCAGTACTTC	CASSPPDRRLAKNIQYF
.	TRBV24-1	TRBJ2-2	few	TGTGCCACCAGTGACCGATTTCTTACTGAGAACACCGGGGAGCTGTTTTTT	CATSDRFLTENTGELFF
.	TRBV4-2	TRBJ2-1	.	TGTGCCAGCAGCCAAGACGGGGAGGTCATTTTCAATGAGCAGTTCTTC	CASSQDGEVIFNEQFF
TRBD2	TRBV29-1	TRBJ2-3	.	TGCAGCGTTGACCGGGGGGACGGCACAGATACGCAGTATTTT	CSVDRGDGTDTQYF
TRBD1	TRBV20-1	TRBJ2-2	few	TGCAGTGCGAAACAGGGGACCGGGGAGCTGTTTTTT	CSAKQGTGELFF
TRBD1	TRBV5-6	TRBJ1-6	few	TGTGCCAGCAGCACCGGGACAGGGGACTCACCCCTCCACTTT	CASSTGTGDSPLHF
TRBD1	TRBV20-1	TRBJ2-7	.	TGCAGTGCTTGGACCGGACAGGGTGGTAGGAACGAGCAGTACTTC	CSAWTGQGGRNEQYF
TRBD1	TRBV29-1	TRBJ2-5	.	TGCAGCGTGGGGACAGGGGGCACAGAGACCCAGTACTTC	CSVGTGGTETQYF
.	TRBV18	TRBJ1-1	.	TGTGCCAGCTCATCGACCGAAACCTTACAGGGCTTAGAAGCTTTCTTT	CASSSTETLQGLEAFF
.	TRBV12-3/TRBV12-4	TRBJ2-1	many	TGTGCCAGCAGTTTAGGGTCAAATGAGCAGTTCTTC	CASSLGSNEQFF
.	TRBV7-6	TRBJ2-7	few	TGTGCCAGCAGCCCGTCGGGACGGGCCGACTACGAGCAGTACTTC	CASSPSGRADYEQYF
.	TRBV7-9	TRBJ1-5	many	TGTGCCAGCAGCCCGCAGGGGAATAGCAATCAGCCCCAGCATTTT	CASSPQGNSNQPQHF